This T cell receptor (beta chain) was identified in a study of Graves' ophthalmopathy and Graves' hyperthyroidism. Study-wide background: The blood sample was drawn at first diagnosis and before any treatment.

Having ophthalmopathy, the donors showed moderate-to-severe activity, CAS ≥3 and NOSPECS ≥4, with disease lasting under 3 months. This clonotype was seen just once. The antigen remains undetermined. Study-level results: Blood also held most thyroid clonotypes expanded above 0.001 frequency. Ophthalmopathy progression predictions by the model showed nearly 75% specificity and about 71% sensitivity.

From RNA, the CDR3 regions of TCR beta chains were amplified and sequenced. HTBI primers served in a first-round RT-PCR, which a second-round multiplex PCR followed. From the multiplex PCR reads, TCRdb called clonotypes with MiXCR, one entry per CDR3 protein. The table has about 240,000 distinct CDR3 sequences, roughly 50% seen once. Sequencing was carried out using peripheral blood. This sequence was found in an adult man with Graves' ophthalmopathy.

The CDR3 sequence: CASSLGVVTGWSYTF. In DNA form, the CDR3 reads TGCGCCAGCAGCTTGGGAGTGGTCACAGGGTGGAGCTACACCTTC. The chain is built from TRBV5-1 and TRBJ1-2; possible D gene TRBD1, 6 bases. Trimming pared 0 bases from V and 9 bases from J, leaving 18 bases between. Germline loops: CDR1 SGHRS, CDR2 YFSETQ. This CDR3 has 15 amino acids.